This TCR beta chain was sequenced for a study of cytotoxic CD8 clonotypes in ibrutinib-treated CLL. Study at large: Among the patients, 10 to 11 presented as relapsed/refractory and around 15 as treatment-naive; 17 showed unmutated IGHV. Investigators collected response samples after a median roughly 12 months of treatment, range 6 to 36. Study-level results: Baseline clonality was higher than in age-matched healthy donors and moved in step with circulating CD8+ T-cell counts. The times at which samples were taken varied between sustained-remission and progressing patients.

Worth noting for this clone: Its antigen is not known.

The CDR3 spans 17 residues. Trimming cost V 5 bases and J 3 bases, with 20 bases left between them. Germline V lookup: CDR1 SNHLY, CDR2 FYNNEI. Profiled with immunoSEQ multiplex PCR; TCRdb holds only in-frame clones, not every one. Among 200,000 to 250,000 clones listed, approximately 75% were seen once. The sequence was collected from a human donor with chronic lymphocytic leukemia. The chain recombines TRBV2 with TRBJ2-4; D is perhaps TRBD1 or TRBD2 (6 bases each). The material was PBMCs, obtained after 12 months of ibrutinib treatment. The CDR3 bases are TGTGCCAGCAGTCCCGGGACAATCCCCGGGGGCAAAAACATTCAGTACTTC. This encodes CASSPGTIPGGKNIQYF.